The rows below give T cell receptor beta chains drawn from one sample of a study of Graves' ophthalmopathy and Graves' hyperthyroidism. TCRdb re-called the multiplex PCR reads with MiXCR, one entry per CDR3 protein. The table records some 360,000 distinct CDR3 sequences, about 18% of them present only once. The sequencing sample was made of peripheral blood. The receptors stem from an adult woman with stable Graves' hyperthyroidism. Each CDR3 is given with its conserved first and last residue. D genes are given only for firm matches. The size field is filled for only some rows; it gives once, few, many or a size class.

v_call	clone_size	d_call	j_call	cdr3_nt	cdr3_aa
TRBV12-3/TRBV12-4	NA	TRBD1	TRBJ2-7	TGTGCCAGCACTACCGGACAGGGCGAGGGGAAGCAGTACTTC	CASTTGQGEGKQYF
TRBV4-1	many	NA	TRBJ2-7	TGCGCCAGCAGCCAAGAAGGCACCTACGAGCAGTACTTC	CASSQEGTYEQYF
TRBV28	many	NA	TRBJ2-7	TGTGCCAGCAGGGACCATCTAGCGAGCTCCTACGAGCAGTACTTC	CASRDHLASSYEQYF
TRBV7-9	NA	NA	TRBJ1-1	TGTGCCAGCAGCTCCTGGGGGGGGCAAGGTGCTTTCTTT	CASSSWGGQGAFF
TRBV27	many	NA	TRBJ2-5	TGTGCCAGCAGAGACTTGGGTCTAGAAGAGACCCAGTACTTC	CASRDLGLEETQYF
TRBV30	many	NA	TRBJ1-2	TGTGCCTGGAGTGTAGGGCAAGGCGGATATGGCTACACCTTC	CAWSVGQGGYGYTF
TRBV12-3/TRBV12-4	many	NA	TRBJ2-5	TGTGCCAGCAGTTTAAGGGACACGAAACTTACAGAGACCCAGTACTTC	CASSLRDTKLTETQYF
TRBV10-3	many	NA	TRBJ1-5	TGTGCCATCGGGGGATTTGCCTCGAACAATCAGCCCCAGCATTTT	CAIGGFASNNQPQHF
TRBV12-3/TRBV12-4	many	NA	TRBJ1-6	TGTGCCAGCAGTTTACGTTGGGTTAATTCACCCCTCCACTTT	CASSLRWVNSPLHF
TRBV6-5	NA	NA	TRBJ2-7	TGTGCCAGCAGTTACCCGGCGAGCGGAGATTACGAGCAGTACTTC	CASSYPASGDYEQYF
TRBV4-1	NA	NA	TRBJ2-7	TGCGCCAGCAGCCAAGATAGAGTGGACGAGCAGTACTTC	CASSQDRVDEQYF
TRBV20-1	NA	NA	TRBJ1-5	TGCAGTGCTAGTCCGGGACTCAGGAATCAGCCCCAGCATTTT	CSASPGLRNQPQHF
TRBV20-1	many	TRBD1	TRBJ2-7	TGCAGTGCTAGAGCTACAGACAGGGGACCCACCTACGAGCAGTACTTC	CSARATDRGPTYEQYF
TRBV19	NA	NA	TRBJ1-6	TGTGCCAGTACGGGGGCCTATAATTCACCCCTCCACTTT	CASTGAYNSPLHF
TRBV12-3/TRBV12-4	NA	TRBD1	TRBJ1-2	TGTGCCAGCAGCCTACGGACAGGGGGGGGATATGGCTACACCTTC	CASSLRTGGGYGYTF
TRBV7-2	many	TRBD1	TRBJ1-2	TGTGCCAGCAGGGGGGGACAGGGCAATTCCTATGGCTACACCTTC	CASRGGQGNSYGYTF
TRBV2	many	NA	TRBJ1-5	TGTGCCAGCAGTGGGAGGAGGGGGGATCAGCCCCAGCATTTT	CASSGRRGDQPQHF
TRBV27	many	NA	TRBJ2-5	TGTGCCAGCAGTCCCTTGACAGAGACCCAGTACTTC	CASSPLTETQYF
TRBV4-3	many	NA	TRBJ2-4	TGCGCCAGCAGCCAGGACTATGGCAAAAACATTCAGTACTTC	CASSQDYGKNIQYF
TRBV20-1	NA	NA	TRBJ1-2	TGCAGTGCAGGACTGGGGCGGTCTTATGGCTACACCTTC	CSAGLGRSYGYTF
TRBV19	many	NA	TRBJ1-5	TGTGCCAGTAGGGCGGGACACACCAATCAGCCCCAGCATTTT	CASRAGHTNQPQHF
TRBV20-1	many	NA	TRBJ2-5	TGCAGTGCTAGTGAAACCAGGGTCAGCTCTTTC	CSASETRVSSF
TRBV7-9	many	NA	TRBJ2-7	TGTGCCAGCAGCTTAGAGGAGGCTATGGCAGGTCTGTACTTC	CASSLEEAMAGLYF
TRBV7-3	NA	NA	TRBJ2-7	TGTGCCAGCAGCTCAACTGACGGGTACGAGCAGTACTTC	CASSSTDGYEQYF
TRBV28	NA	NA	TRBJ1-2	TGTGCCAGCAACGGGGCAGAGAACTATGGCTACACCTTC	CASNGAENYGYTF
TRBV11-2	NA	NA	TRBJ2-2	TGTGCCAGCAGCTTAGATCTATCGTTGCCTAACACCGGGGAGCTGTTTTTT	CASSLDLSLPNTGELFF
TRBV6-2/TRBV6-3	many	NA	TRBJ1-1	TGTGCCACCCCCAGGGGAGGGTTGGACACTGAAGCTTTCTTT	CATPRGGLDTEAFF
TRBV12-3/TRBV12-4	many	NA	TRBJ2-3	TGTGCCAGCAGTACCGGGACTTTTAGCACAGATACGCAGTATTTT	CASSTGTFSTDTQYF
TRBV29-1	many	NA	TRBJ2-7	TGCAGCGTTGAAGGGGGCGGCTCCTACGAGCAGTACTTC	CSVEGGGSYEQYF
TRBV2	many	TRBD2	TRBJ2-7	TGTGCCAGCAGTTCCGGACTAGCGGGGCTCCGCGAGCAGTACTTC	CASSSGLAGLREQYF
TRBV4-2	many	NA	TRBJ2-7	TGTGCCAGCAGCCAAGTTGGGAGGACGTACTTC	CASSQVGRTYF
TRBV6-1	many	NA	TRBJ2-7	TGTGCCAGCAGTGAAGAAGGTTCGGGGCCCTACGAGCAGTACTTC	CASSEEGSGPYEQYF
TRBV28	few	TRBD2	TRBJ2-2	TGTGCCAGCAGTTTTTCAGTGGGAGGGCCCTCCGGGGAGCTGTTTTTT	CASSFSVGGPSGELFF
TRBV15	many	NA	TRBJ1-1	TGTGCCACCATGGGTGGCACTGAAGCTTTCTTT	CATMGGTEAFF
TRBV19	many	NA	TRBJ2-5	TGTGCCAGTAGTATAAGTCTTCGCGAAGAGACCCAGTACTTC	CASSISLREETQYF
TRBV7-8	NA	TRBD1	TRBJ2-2	TGTGCCAGCAGCACCGGGACAGGGTGGAACACCGGGGAGCTGTTTTTT	CASSTGTGWNTGELFF
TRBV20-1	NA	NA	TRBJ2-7	TGCAGTGCTACTCCCCGACAGGAAAACTCCTACGAGCAGTACTTC	CSATPRQENSYEQYF
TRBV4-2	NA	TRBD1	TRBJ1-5	TGTGCCAGCAGCCCGGTTCCGGGACAGTCTCAGCCCCAGCATTTT	CASSPVPGQSQPQHF
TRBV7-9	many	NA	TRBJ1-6	TGTGCCAGCAGCTGGCAGGGGAGGCCCCTCCACTTT	CASSWQGRPLHF
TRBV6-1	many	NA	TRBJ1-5	TGTGCCAGCAGTGACGGACAGTATAGCAATCAGCCCCAGCATTTT	CASSDGQYSNQPQHF
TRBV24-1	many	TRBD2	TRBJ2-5	TGTGCCACCAGTGGGACTAGCGGAATAGAGACCCAGTACTTC	CATSGTSGIETQYF
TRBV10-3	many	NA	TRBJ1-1	TGTGCCATCAGTGACGGGGGGCCCACTGAAGCTTTCTTT	CAISDGGPTEAFF